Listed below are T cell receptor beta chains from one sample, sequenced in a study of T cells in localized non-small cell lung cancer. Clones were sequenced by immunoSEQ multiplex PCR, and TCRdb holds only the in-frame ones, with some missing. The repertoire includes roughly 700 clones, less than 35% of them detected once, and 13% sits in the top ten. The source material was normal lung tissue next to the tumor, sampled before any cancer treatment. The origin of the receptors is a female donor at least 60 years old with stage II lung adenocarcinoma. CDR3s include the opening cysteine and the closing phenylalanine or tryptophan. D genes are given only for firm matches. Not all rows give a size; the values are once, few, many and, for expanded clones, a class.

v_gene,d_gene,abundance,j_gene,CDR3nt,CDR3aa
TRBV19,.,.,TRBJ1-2,TGTGCCAGTAGTTTCCCCTTCGGTTCCTTGGGCAATGGCTACACCTTC,CASSFPFGSLGNGYTF
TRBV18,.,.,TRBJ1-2,TGTGCCAGCTCACCACCGACAGAGTCATATGGCTACACCTTC,CASSPPTESYGYTF
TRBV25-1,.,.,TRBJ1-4,TGTGCCAGCAGTGAATATAAAGGAGAAAAACTGTTTTTT,CASSEYKGEKLFF
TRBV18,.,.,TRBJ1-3,TGTGCCAGCTCCCCGTCGGGGGGCTTCTCTGGAAACACCATATATTTT,CASSPSGGFSGNTIYF
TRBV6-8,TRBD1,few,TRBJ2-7,TGTGCCAGCCTGCCCGGGGACAGAGTCTCCTACGAGCAGTACTTC,CASLPGDRVSYEQYF
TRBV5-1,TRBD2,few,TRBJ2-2,TGCGCCAGCAGCGTTCGGACTAGCGGGGATACCGGGGAGCTGTTTTTT,CASSVRTSGDTGELFF
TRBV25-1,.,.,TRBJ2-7,TGTGCCACCCCTCCCGATCCACTAGACGAGCAGTACTTC,CATPPDPLDEQYF
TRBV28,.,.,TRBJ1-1,TGTGCCAGCAGTTCATTCAGGGTGTCTGAAGCTTTCTTT,CASSSFRVSEAFF
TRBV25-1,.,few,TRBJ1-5,TGTGCCAGCAGGGGGGGGAATAGCAATCAGCCCCAGCATTTT,CASRGGNSNQPQHF
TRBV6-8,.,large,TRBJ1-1,TGTGCCAGCAGTTCCCAGGGGCGAGCCACTGAAGCTTTCTTT,CASSSQGRATEAFF
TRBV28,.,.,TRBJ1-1,TGTGCCAGCAGAGCCAGGGGAAGCACTGAAGCTTTCTTT,CASRARGSTEAFF
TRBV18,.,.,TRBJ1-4,TGTGCCAGCTCACCCCAGGGGTCAACTAATGAAAAACTGTTTTTT,CASSPQGSTNEKLFF
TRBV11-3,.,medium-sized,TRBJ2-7,TGTGCCAGCAGTTTATGGGAAATCGGGAGCTCCTACGAGCAGTACTTC,CASSLWEIGSSYEQYF
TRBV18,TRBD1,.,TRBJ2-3,TGTGCCAGCTCACCAGAGGGACAGGGGAGGACTTATACGCAGTATTTT,CASSPEGQGRTYTQYF
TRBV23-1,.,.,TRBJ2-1,TGCGCCAGCAGCCAAGAACACCTTTTTAGCTCCTACAATGAGCAGTTCTTC,CASSQEHLFSSYNEQFF
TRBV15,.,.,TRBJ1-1,TGTGCCACCAGCGCACCACAGGGGAACACTGAAGCTTTCTTT,CATSAPQGNTEAFF
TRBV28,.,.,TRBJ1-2,TGTGCCAGCAGTGACGGACGGTACTATGGCTACACCTTC,CASSDGRYYGYTF
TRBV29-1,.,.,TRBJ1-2,TGCAGCGTTCTAACTCCCGGGAGCGATGGCTACACCTTC,CSVLTPGSDGYTF
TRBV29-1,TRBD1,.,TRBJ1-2,TGCAGCGTTGTCCTGGGACAGGGGTATTATGGCTACACCTTC,CSVVLGQGYYGYTF
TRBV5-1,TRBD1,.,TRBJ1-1,TGCGCCAGCAGCTTGATTACGGGTTGGACAGGGAAAGCTTTCTTT,CASSLITGWTGKAFF
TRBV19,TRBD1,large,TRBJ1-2,TGTGCCAGCCAATCAGGGGGCGCGGACTATGGCTACACCTTC,CASQSGGADYGYTF
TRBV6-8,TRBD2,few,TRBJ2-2,TGTGCCAGCAGTTCCTCAGCGGGAGGGCCTCGAGGGGAGCTGTTTTTT,CASSSSAGGPRGELFF
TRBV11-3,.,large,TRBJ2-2,TGTGCCAGCAGGGCGGGGACAATGTACACCGGGGAGCTGTTTTTT,CASRAGTMYTGELFF
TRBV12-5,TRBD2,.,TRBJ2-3,TGTGCTAGTGGTTTGGCAGCGGGAGTCGGTACAGATACGCAGTATTTT,CASGLAAGVGTDTQYF
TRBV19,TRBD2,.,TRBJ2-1,TGTGCCAGTAGCGGACTAGCGGCCAGAGGTGAGCAGTTCTTC,CASSGLAARGEQFF
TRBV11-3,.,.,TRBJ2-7,TGTGCCAGCAGCTTGGGGGCAGGGCGGCACGAGCAGTACTTC,CASSLGAGRHEQYF
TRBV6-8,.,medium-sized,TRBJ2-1,TGTGCCAGCAGTTTACGATCCGGGACTCTGCCTAACAATGAGCAGTTCTTC,CASSLRSGTLPNNEQFF
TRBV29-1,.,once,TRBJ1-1,TGCAGCGTTGATCGTGGCAGGTTTGTAACTGAAGCTTTCTTT,CSVDRGRFVTEAFF
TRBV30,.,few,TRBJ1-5,TGTGCCTGGAGTGTTCCTGACAGGATGAATCAGCCCCAGCATTTT,CAWSVPDRMNQPQHF
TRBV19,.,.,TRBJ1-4,TGTGCCAGTAGCCCAAACCAAGGTGAAAAACTGTTTTTT,CASSPNQGEKLFF
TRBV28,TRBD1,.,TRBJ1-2,TGTGCCAGCAGTTTTCGGGACAGAAACTATGGCTACACCTTC,CASSFRDRNYGYTF
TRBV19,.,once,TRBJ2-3,TGTGCCAGTAGTACCGACAGGCGAGATATGCAGTATTTT,CASSTDRRDMQYF
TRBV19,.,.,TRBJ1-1,TGTGCCAGTAAACAGGGACCCACTGAAGCTTTCTTT,CASKQGPTEAFF
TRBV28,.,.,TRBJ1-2,TGTGCCAGCAGCCCGACGGCAGGGCACCCCTATGGCTACACCTTC,CASSPTAGHPYGYTF
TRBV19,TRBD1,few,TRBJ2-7,TGTGCCAGTAGTATTAGCAGGGGGAACTCCTACGAGCAGTACTTC,CASSISRGNSYEQYF
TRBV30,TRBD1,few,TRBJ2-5,TGTGCCTGGACAATTCCGACAGGGGGTGGAGAGACCCAGTACTTC,CAWTIPTGGGETQYF
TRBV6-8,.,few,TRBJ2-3,TGTGCCAGCAGTTACTCGAGTGGCGGCCGCCCAGATACGCAGTATTTT,CASSYSSGGRPDTQYF
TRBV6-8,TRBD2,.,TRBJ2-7,TGTGCCAGCAGTTTCGGGCTAGCGGCTCAAGCCTACGAGCAGTACTTC,CASSFGLAAQAYEQYF
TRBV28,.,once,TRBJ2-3,TGTGCCAGCAGTCTCTTCAGCACAGATACGCAGTATTTT,CASSLFSTDTQYF
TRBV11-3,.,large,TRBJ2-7,TGTGCCAGCAGTTCCGGGACCTATCTACGAGCGCAGTACTTC,CASSSGTYLRAQYF
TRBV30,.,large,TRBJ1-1,TGTGCCTGGAGTAAGAAGAACACTGAAGCTTTCTTT,CAWSKKNTEAFF
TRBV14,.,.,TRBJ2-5,TGTGCCAGCAGCCAAGATTTGGGGCAGGGAGAGACCCAGTACTTC,CASSQDLGQGETQYF